These 21 T cell receptor beta chains were sequenced from one sample in a study of blood T cell repertoires in COVID-19. TCRdb keeps only in-frame clones here, not all; method: immunoSEQ multiplex PCR. The sample contains about 190,000 clones, approximately 86% of which appear only once. Sequencing was done on a sample of peripheral blood. All receptors derive from a man younger than 45 with acute or convalescent COVID-19.

The V call is TRBV27, the J call TRBJ2-2; TRBD1 matches 8 bases. The CDR3 sequence is 15 residues long. J lost 4 bases, V lost 7 bases, and 8 bases had no gene match. Germline values: CDR1 MNHEY, CDR2 SMNVEV (reference sequence). CDR3 amino acids: CASNQGAGSTGELFF. CDR3 in DNA: TGTGCCAGCAATCAGGGGGCGGGGAGCACCGGGGAGCTGTTTTTT.

Written as DNA, the CDR3 is TGTGCCAGCAGGCGCACAGTTACCTACGAGCAGTACTTC. Amino acids: CASRRTVTYEQYF. The genes are TRBV6-5 and TRBJ2-7; D gene unclear. From germline, CDR1 is MNHEY and CDR2 SVGAGI. This CDR3 contains 13 residues. V lost 6 bases, J lost 2 bases, and 11 bases lay in between.

This clone was picked up one time. J is TRBJ1-1 and V is TRBV7-3; D gene ambiguous. Germline V lookup: CDR1 SGHTA, CDR2 FQGTGA. The germline V and J ends were trimmed by 5 bases and 8 bases, with 15 bases remaining between them. The CDR3 runs to 13 residues. CDR3 residues: CASSRMTGTEAFF. The CDR3 nucleotides read TGTGCCAGCAGCCGGATGACGGGAACAGAAGCTTTCTTT.

Comment on this clone: Other DNA sequences in the sample encode the same CDR3. The rearrangement uses TRBV25-1 and TRBJ1-2; 9 nucleotides agree with TRBD1. Losses at the gene ends were 2 bases for V and 6 bases for J; bases not matched to a gene: 1. Germline CDR1 and CDR2: MGHDK and SYGVNS. The CDR3 is 13 amino acids. CDR3 in amino acids: CASSERQGDGYTF. Here the CDR3 DNA reads TGTGCCAGCAGTGAACGACAGGGGGATGGCTACACCTTC.

The V and J genes are TRBV7-9 and TRBJ1-1; D may be TRBD1 (5 bases). Germline CDR1 SEHNR, CDR2 FQNEAQ (reference sequence). V was pared by 5 bases and J by 0 bases, with 19 bases between. The CDR3 consists of 17 residues. This chain's CDR3 is CASSRDSVGFLNTEAFF. DNA for the CDR3: TGTGCCAGCAGCCGAGACAGTGTGGGCTTTTTGAACACTGAAGCTTTCTTT.

V gene TRBV3-1 (or the pseudogene TRBV3-2) combines with J gene TRBJ1-6, with 7 bases lining up with TRBD1. This CDR3 comprises 14 residues. CDR1 is LGHDT, CDR2 YNNKEL, per germline (reference sequence). After removal of 6 bases from V and 7 bases from J, the junction contained 6 bases not matched to a gene. The CDR3 here is CASRTDRRNSPLHF. CDR3 nucleotide sequence: TGTGCCAGCAGGACGGACAGGAGGAATTCACCCCTCCACTTT.

About this clone: Other DNA sequences from this sample encode an identical CDR3 as well. The chain uses TRBV10-1 and TRBJ1-6, with a possible D match to TRBD1 (5 bases). The germline CDR1 and CDR2 sequences are WNHNN and SYGVQD (reference sequence). Trimming stripped 0 bases from V and 6 bases from J, with 9 bases between. The CDR3 has 15 amino acids. CDR3 sequence: CASSESRQGNSPLHF. CDR3 DNA sequence: TGCGCCAGCAGTGAGTCTCGGCAGGGTAATTCACCCCTCCACTTT.

This rearrangement joins TRBV18 to TRBJ1-2; possible D gene TRBD1, 5 bases. This CDR3 is built from 15 residues. The V end lost 2 bases, the J end lost 8 bases, and 18 bases lay between the germline ends. The germline V gene has CDR1 KGHSH and CDR2 LQKENI. CDR3 sequence reads: CASSPSQQDDSGYTF. Here the CDR3 DNA reads TGTGCCAGCTCACCAAGTCAACAGGACGACAGCGGCTACACCTTC.

This clone showed up just a few times. The chain recombines TRBV5-1 with TRBJ1-5, with D perhaps matching TRBD1 (5 bases). V dropped 4 bases and J dropped 1 base, with 15 bases sitting between them. The CDR3 runs to 16 residues. The germline V gene encodes CDR1 SGHRS and CDR2 YFSETQ. Here the CDR3 DNA reads TGCGCCAGCAGCCCCGGACATTCTGGGAGCAATCAGCCCCAGCATTTT. It specifies CASSPGHSGSNQPQHF.

The V gene is TRBV12-3 or TRBV12-4, the J gene TRBJ1-2, with no clear D. V was shortened by 10 bases and J by 6 bases, with 18 bases between the two germline ends. The CDR3 is made up of 13 amino acids. Here the CDR3 reads CAITTSGFNGYTF. The CDR3 DNA is TGTGCCATCACCACCTCGGGGTTTAATGGCTACACCTTC.

The genes are TRBV19 and TRBJ2-2; unclear D gene. The CDR3 contains 15 residues. V was shortened by 3 bases and J by 1 base, with 9 bases between the two germline ends. Germline V gene lookup returns CDR1 LNHDA and CDR2 SQIVND (reference sequence). The CDR3 here is CASSIRQVNTGELFF. As DNA, the CDR3 is TGTGCCAGTAGTATTCGGCAGGTGAACACCGGGGAGCTGTTTTTT.

For this clone: A junction end diverges from the germline sequence, so it may reflect a read error. This rearrangement joins TRBV7-2 to TRBJ2-5; a weak D match, TRBD2 (6 bases). The CDR3 is 16 amino acids. Germline CDR1 is SGHTA and CDR2 is FQGNSA. The CDR3 reads CASSLGGGDGQGTQYF. The CDR3 nucleotides are TGTGCCAGCAGCTTAGGGGGCGGGGACGGCCAAGGGACCCAGTACTTC.

The V call is TRBV9, the J call TRBJ2-7; possible D gene TRBD2, 6 bases. The V gene lost 0 bases and the J gene lost 6 bases, with 19 bases spanning the gap. This CDR3 comprises 16 residues. Germline-derived CDR1 and CDR2 are SGDLS and YYNGEE. The CDR3 DNA reads as TGTGCCAGCAGCGTAGCGGGAGTGTTAGGGCCGTCCGAGCAGTACTTC. This sequence encodes CASSVAGVLGPSEQYF.

The V call is TRBV2, the J call TRBJ1-1; D is possibly TRBD1 (5 bases). The CDR3 has 14 residues. Per the germline V gene, CDR1 is SNHLY and CDR2 is FYNNEI. Trimming cost V 6 bases and J 0 bases, with 11 bases left between them. CDR3 sequence: CASRTRALNTEAFF. For the CDR3, the DNA is TGTGCCAGCAGAACCAGGGCCTTGAACACTGAAGCTTTCTTT. The variable domain in full, with the rest retrieved from reference TRBV2 and TRBJ1-1, is EPEVTQTPSHQVTQMGQEVILRCVPISNHLYFYWYRQILGQKVEFLVSFYNNEISEKSEIFDDQFSVERPDGSNFTLKIRSTKLEDSAMYFCASRTRALNTEAFFGQGTRLTVV.

This chain joins TRBV5-1 and TRBJ1-2; the D gene is possibly TRBD1 (5 bases). The CDR3 loop spans 15 amino acids. The germline V gene encodes CDR1 SGHRS and CDR2 YFSETQ. Trimming cost V 4 bases and J 4 bases, with 17 bases left between them. The CDR3: CASSDVGGRAYGYTF. CDR3 DNA sequence: TGCGCCAGCAGCGATGTCGGGGGAAGGGCCTATGGCTACACCTTC.

The V call is TRBV27, the J call TRBJ1-2; D might be TRBD1 (6 bases). Per germline, CDR1 MNHEY and CDR2 SMNVEV (reference sequence). Trimming removed 4 bases at V and 2 bases at J, with 8 bases between. The CDR3 has 13 residues. CDR3 amino acids: CASSSRGNYGYTF. The CDR3 DNA follows: TGTGCCAGCAGTTCTAGGGGGAACTATGGCTACACCTTC.

Comments on this clone: In the same sample, other DNA sequences code for this CDR3. The chain recombines TRBV5-1 with TRBJ2-1; tentatively, D is TRBD2 (5 bases). Germline CDR1 is SGHRS and CDR2 is YFSETQ. V lost 0 bases and J 0 bases, leaving 10 bases between the germline ends. This CDR3 has 16 residues. In DNA form, the CDR3 reads TGCGCCAGCAGCTTGGCCACGGGGAGCTCCTACAATGAGCAGTTCTTC. Its protein product is CASSLATGSSYNEQFF.

The CDR3 sequence: CAWSRTGVNTEAFF. As DNA, the CDR3 is TGTGCCTGGAGTCGTACAGGGGTGAACACTGAAGCTTTCTTT. The gene calls are TRBV30 and TRBJ1-1, with 7 bases aligning to TRBD1. V dropped 2 bases and J dropped 0; count of bases not matched to a gene: 3. Per germline, CDR1 GTSNPN and CDR2 SVGIG (reference sequence). This CDR3 comprises 14 residues.

This rearrangement joins TRBV10-3 to TRBJ2-1; 9 nucleotides align to TRBD2. Germline CDR1 is ENHRY and CDR2 is SYGVKD. The CDR3 consists of 18 residues. V was clipped by 5 bases and J by 5 bases; unmatched bases: 16. CDR3 residues: CAISQPPRRASGDNEQFF. The CDR3 coding sequence is TGTGCCATCAGTCAACCCCCCAGGAGGGCTAGCGGGGACAATGAGCAGTTCTTC.

The table lists this clone with a few counts. This CDR3 reads CASSWTSGAGTEAFF. Here the CDR3 DNA reads TGTGCCAGTAGTTGGACCTCAGGGGCGGGCACTGAAGCTTTCTTT. The chain links TRBV19 to TRBJ1-1; a weak D match, TRBD1 (6 bases). The CDR3 is 15 amino acids. The V gene lost 5 bases and the J gene lost 4 bases, with 17 bases spanning the gap. In germline, CDR1 is LNHDA, CDR2 SQIVND (reference sequence). Drawing the rest from reference TRBV19 and TRBJ1-1, the complete variable domain is DGGITQSPKYLFRKEGQNVTLSCEQNLNHDAMYWYRQDPGQGLRLIYYSQIVNDFQKGDIAEGYSVSREKKESFPLTVTSAQKNPTAFYLCASSWTSGAGTEAFFGQGTRLTVV.

This clone was seen a single time. This chain connects TRBV6-2 or TRBV6-3 to TRBJ2-7; TRBD1 might be the D (5 bases). Per germline, CDR1 MNHEY and CDR2 SVGEGT. The V end lost 0 bases, the J end lost 4 bases, and 7 bases lay between the germline ends. The CDR3 covers 13 residues. This CDR3 is CASSYSGPYEQYF. CDR3 nucleotide sequence: TGTGCCAGCAGTTACTCGGGGCCGTACGAGCAGTACTTC.